Detailed here is one T cell receptor beta chain. It has no known antigen specificity. Base qualities were left out, and no much larger clone turns up one base away. This specimen comes from a study of breast tumors, draining lymph nodes, adjacent tissues (TCRdb year 2016). Looking at the study overall: The study compared TCR beta repertoires across tumor, adjacent nontumor tissue and axillary lymph nodes from breast cancer patients. The study aimed to assess the relationships and possible T-cell exchange between tumor, surrounding tissue and draining lymph node repertoires in human breast cancer. General conclusions and limits of the study: Tumor T-cell repertoires showed less diversity than lymph node repertoires and more diversity than nontumor tissue repertoires, and tumor T-cell repertoires showed preferential V and J gene usage. Tumor and nontumor tissue repertoires were found to be significantly more similar in luminal-like than in basal-like breast cancer. The data were considered consistent with the idea that most tumor T cells come from the lymph node and then expand in tumor tissue. Rather than being directly demonstrated, the conclusion that tumor T cells originate in lymph nodes was presented as consistent with a hypothesis.

Sequenced on an Illumina HiSeq 2000. TCR beta chain libraries were generated through multiplex PCR amplification. High-throughput sequencing was used to analyze the amplified TCR beta chain products. TCRdb redid the processing of the public reads, applying fastp at Q25 and MiXCR, and retained in-frame beta chains. Duplicate CDR3 protein sequences are folded into a single record with the most common DNA and genes. Recorded for this sample are 200,000 to 300,000 distinct CDR3 sequences; roughly 31% of them occurred a single time. The ten largest clones take up around 1% of the sample. The lymph node samples were taken from the axillary draining lymph nodes of breast cancer patients. CDR1 is given as SEHNR and CDR2 as FQNEAQ, both from the germline V gene (reference sequence). The cysteine opens and the phenylalanine closes a CDR3 of 17 amino acids. Here the CDR3 DNA is all that survives: 51 bases in frame from base 1. Germline trimming amounts to 3 bases on V and 7 bases on J, with 12 as the count of junction bases outside the gene matches.

This sequence uses TRBV7-9 and TRBJ1-6, and TRBD1 aligns with 7 junction nucleotides. The sample consisted of axillary lymph node tissue. The clonotype comes from a female donor with breast cancer. Some clones in this sample may be carry-over from other donors' samples. The bases are TGTGCCAGCAGCTTGAAGACAGACAGGGAGCTAAATTCACCCCTCCACTTT. This encodes CASSLKTDRELNSPLHF.